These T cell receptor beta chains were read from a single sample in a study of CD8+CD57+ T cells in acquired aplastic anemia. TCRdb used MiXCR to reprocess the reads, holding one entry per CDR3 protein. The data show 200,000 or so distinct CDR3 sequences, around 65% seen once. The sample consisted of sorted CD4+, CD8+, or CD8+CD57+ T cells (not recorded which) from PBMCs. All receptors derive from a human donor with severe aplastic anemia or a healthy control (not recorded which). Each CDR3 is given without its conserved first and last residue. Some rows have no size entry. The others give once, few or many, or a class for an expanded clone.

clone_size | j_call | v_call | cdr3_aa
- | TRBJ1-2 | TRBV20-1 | SAPEGGYGYT
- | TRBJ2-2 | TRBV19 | ASSQSRTGELF
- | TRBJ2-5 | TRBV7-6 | ASSGGLAGGETQY
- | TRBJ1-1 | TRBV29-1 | SVEAHQNTEAF
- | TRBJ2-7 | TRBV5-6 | ASSLISDHEQY
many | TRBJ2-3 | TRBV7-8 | ASSLRQGGDTDTQY
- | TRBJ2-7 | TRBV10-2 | ASNGGGQSLEQY
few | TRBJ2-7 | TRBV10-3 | AISVGGRGSYEQY
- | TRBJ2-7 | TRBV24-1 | ATSEGSGRSEQY
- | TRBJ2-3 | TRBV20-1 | SARPYRGDTQY
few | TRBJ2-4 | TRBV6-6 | ASTRLGQEKNIQY
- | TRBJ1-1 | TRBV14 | ASSQGGGGTTEAF
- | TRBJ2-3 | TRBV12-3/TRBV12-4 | ASSLGAGNEQY
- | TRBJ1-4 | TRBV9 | ASSVKRDEKLF
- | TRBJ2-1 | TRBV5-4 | ASSLGTAGGEQF
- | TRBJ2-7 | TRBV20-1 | SARGGRDYEQY
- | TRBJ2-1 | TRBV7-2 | ASSSSGSVGEQF
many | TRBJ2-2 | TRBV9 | ASSVAQSGNTGELF
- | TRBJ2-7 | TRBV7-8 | ASNTMTGGHEQY
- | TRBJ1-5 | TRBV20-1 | SAPGIRGVNQPQH
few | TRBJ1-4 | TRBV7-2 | ASRPGGEKLF
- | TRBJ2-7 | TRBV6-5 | AISESASGGTLYEQY
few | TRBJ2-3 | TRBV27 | ASSLLGFPDTQY
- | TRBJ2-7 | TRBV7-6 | ASSLDLATDEQY
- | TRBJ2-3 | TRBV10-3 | AISKGTRGTDTQY
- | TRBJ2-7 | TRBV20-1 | SARSGTMREQY
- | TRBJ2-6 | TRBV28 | ASSPPQWTRGANALT
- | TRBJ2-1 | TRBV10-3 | AISEWVQREGFYNEQF
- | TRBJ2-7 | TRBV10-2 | ASTRDGGGEQY
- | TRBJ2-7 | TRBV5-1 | ASSLEASNSHEQY
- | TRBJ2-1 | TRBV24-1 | ATSDGAYNEQF
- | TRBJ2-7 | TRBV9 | ASSGLRDYEQY
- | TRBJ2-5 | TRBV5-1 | ASSLVGQGEETQY
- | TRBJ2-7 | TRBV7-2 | ASSPISYEQY
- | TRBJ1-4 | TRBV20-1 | SARVTVVVEKLF
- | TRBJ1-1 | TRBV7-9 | ASSVGRGITEAF
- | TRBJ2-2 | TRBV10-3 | AIAGGPPGELF
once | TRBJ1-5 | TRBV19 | ASSIDQGSFRPQH
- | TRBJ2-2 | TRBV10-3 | ASRQGGGAGELF
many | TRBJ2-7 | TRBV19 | ASSIYDRAYEQY
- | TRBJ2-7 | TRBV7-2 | ASSATLGTQY
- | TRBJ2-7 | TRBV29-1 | SVETGFGLYEQY
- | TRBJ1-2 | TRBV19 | ASGPERGEGYGYT
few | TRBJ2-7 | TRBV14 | ASSLRGFGEQY
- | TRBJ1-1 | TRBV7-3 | ASGLTLLGGLNTEAF
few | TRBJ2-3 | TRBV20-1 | SKPGLTDTQY
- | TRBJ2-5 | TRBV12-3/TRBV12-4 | ASSSRLAGQETQY
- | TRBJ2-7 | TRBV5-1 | ASSEGGFSYEQY
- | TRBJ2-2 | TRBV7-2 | ATTLSLAGNTGELF
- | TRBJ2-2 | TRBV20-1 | SALYGGRGKAGELF
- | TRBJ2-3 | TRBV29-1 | SVADRGSTDTQY
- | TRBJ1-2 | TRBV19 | ASSIAQAGYGYT
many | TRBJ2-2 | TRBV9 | ASSVVMGQGNTGELF
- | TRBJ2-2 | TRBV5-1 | ASSWGTGGNTGELF
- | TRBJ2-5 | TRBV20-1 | SARDPELGVKTQY